This paragraph reports one T cell receptor (beta chain). Its specific antigen is unknown. Nothing much larger sits one base from this clone, and base qualities are not available. Taken from cysteine to phenylalanine, the CDR3 has 16 residues. Only CDR3 DNA is held: 48 bases, read in frame from base 1. Based on the germline V gene, the CDR1 and CDR2 sequences are LGHNA and YSLEER. Deletion took 1 base off V and 2 bases off J, with a span of 14 bases between the germline ends. Patients with a history of autoimmune disease or receiving systemic immunosuppression were excluded from the trial. Peripheral blood for TCR sequencing was collected from all dose cohorts at baseline, on cycle 4 day 1, and on cycle 7 day 1. Samples were obtained from an open-label, multicenter, first-in-human phase I dose-escalation trial of ivuxolimab. Adults with locally advanced or metastatic melanoma, renal cell, hepatocellular, or head and neck squamous cell carcinoma were enrolled in the trial. CD4+ and CD8+ T cells were sorted separately from peripheral blood before TCR sequencing.

This record belongs to a study of OX40 agonist ivuxolimab in advanced cancers. Turning to the overall study: Ivuxolimab was a fully human IgG2 agonistic monoclonal antibody targeting the costimulatory receptor OX40 (CD134). Intravenous ivuxolimab was administered to patients every 2 weeks at six dose levels: 0.01, 0.1, 0.3, 1.5, 3 and 10 mg/kg. Of the approximately 50 patients in dose escalation, some 19 had hepatocellular carcinoma, approximately 15 had melanoma, 9 had renal cell carcinoma and 9 had head and neck cancer. In the dose-escalation cohort, 65% to 85% of patients were male, and the mean age was around 60 years with a range of 23 to 79. Prior anti-PD-1, anti-PD-L1 or anti-CTLA-4 therapy was permitted, and checkpoint inhibitors had been received by around 39% of dose-escalation patients. Partial responses were achieved by three dose-escalation patients, of whom one had hepatocellular carcinoma and two had cutaneous melanoma. The point of sequencing TCRbeta in the periphery was to test whether ivuxolimab changed TCR sequence diversity and drove clonal T-cell expansion. The monotherapy dose-escalation portion (N ≈ 57 patients) of the phase I ivuxolimab trial is reported in the paper. Overall results and qualifications from the work: In the 0.1-3.0 mg/kg groups, partial responders had among the lowest normalized peripheral clonal expansion, particularly in CD8+ T cells. Which antigens the clonally expanded peripheral T cells were specific for was not determined. At doses from 0.1 to 3.0 mg/kg, clonal expansion was seen in both CD4+ and CD8+ blood T cells between baseline and week 6. Low levels of normalized T-cell clonal expansion were also seen in some patients who did not respond. After ivuxolimab, CD8+ T cells had more expanded clones than CD4+ T cells on average.

Genomic DNA was isolated from the sorted cells so that the TCRbeta CDR3 region could be sequenced. The immunoSEQ Assay was used for sequencing of TCRbeta CDR3 regions. The immuneACCESS repertoire file appears here via TCRdb, limited to in-frame rearrangements. These files lack a portion of the clones; in checked studies, under half of the deficit traces to unresolved V genes, and the cause of the others is not known. This sample holds roughly 93,000 clones; under 85% were observed only once. The leading ten clones occupy approximately 6.3% of the sample. The sequenced sample was CD4+ or CD8+ T cells sorted from blood, obtained in a trial of the OX40 agonist ivuxolimab. The V and J segments used are TRBV4-3 and TRBJ1-2; D gene: possibly TRBD1, on 5 matching bases. The source is an adult with an advanced solid tumor such as melanoma, head and neck, liver or kidney cancer. The DNA sequence reads TGCGCCAGCAGCCAAGGGGTCGGCGGGGACAACTATGGCTACACCTTC. Its amino acids are CASSQGVGGDNYGYTF.